This T cell receptor beta chain was captured by sequencing in a study of neurological immune-mediated disorders. The study's findings and limits: In HTLV-1-associated myelopathy, TCR clonal expansion was greatest, whereas multiple sclerosis had the least, falling below healthy controls. None of the CDR3 amino acid sequences found in expanded clones was shared across subjects. This suggests that the TCR-beta repertoires were private in all groups.

The study built unsorted libraries from 2 million PBMCs kept at -80 C. CDR3 length equals 16 residues. The germline V gene has CDR1 SGHAT and CDR2 FQNNGV. V trimming: 5 bases; J trimming: 4 bases; junction bases outside the gene matches: 9. This clonotype occurred many times. Its antigen is unidentified. A 10-nucleotide random UMI tagged transcripts in template-switch 5'RACE cDNA synthesis. TCRdb reanalysed the 5' RACE reads using MiXCR and keeps one entry per CDR3 protein. The sample consists of approximately 46,000 distinct CDR3 sequences, 10% to 13% of them appearing once. The specimen was PBMCs. The receptor's source is a man aged 65 to 79 with HTLV-1-associated myelopathy (HAM/TSP). The chain joins TRBV11-2 to TRBJ2-1; TRBD2 matches at 9 bases. The CDR3 DNA reads as TGTGCCAGCAGCACCCCTAGCGGGAACTATTACAATGAGCAGTTCTTC. The encoded protein is CASSTPSGNYYNEQFF.